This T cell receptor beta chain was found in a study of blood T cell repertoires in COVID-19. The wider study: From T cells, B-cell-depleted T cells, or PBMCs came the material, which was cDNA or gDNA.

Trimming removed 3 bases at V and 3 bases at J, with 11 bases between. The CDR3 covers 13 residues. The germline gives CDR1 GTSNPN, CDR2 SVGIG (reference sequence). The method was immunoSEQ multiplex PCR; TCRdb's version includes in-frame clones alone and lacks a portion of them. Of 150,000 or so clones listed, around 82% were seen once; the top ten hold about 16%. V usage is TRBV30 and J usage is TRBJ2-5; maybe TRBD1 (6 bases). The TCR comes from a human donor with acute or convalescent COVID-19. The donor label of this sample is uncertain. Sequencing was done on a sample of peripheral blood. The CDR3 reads CAWSTGQEETQYF. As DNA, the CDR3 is TGTGCCTGGAGCACAGGGCAGGAAGAGACCCAGTACTTC.